This T cell receptor beta chain was identified during a study of spatial heterogeneity in lung cancer. Study results and caveats: Counts that tracked tumor mutation counts were those of expanded intratumoral alpha and beta TCRs.

Time point defined: sample taken at primary tumor resection. Tumor, nontumor lung or frozen PBMC supplied whole RNA, sequenced without sorting. This clonotype was detected ten times or more. What it recognizes is unknown. CDR3 length: 15 residues. Germline V gene sequence: CDR1 LGHDT, CDR2 YNNKEL (reference sequence). Trimming took 4 bases from V and 4 from J; bases not matched to a gene: 5. MiXCR, applied by TCRdb to the 5' RACE reads, yields one record per CDR3 protein. The sample has nearly 25,000 distinct CDR3 sequences; roughly 8.3% are singletons. The sample in question was lung tumor tissue, obtained at surgery. This clonotype was sampled from a male donor with early-stage non-small cell lung cancer. The genes are TRBV3-1 and TRBJ2-7; 12 nucleotides match TRBD2. The CDR3 is CASSPYGLAGYEQYF. The CDR3 nucleotides read TGTGCCAGCAGCCCTTACGGACTAGCGGGATACGAGCAGTACTTC.